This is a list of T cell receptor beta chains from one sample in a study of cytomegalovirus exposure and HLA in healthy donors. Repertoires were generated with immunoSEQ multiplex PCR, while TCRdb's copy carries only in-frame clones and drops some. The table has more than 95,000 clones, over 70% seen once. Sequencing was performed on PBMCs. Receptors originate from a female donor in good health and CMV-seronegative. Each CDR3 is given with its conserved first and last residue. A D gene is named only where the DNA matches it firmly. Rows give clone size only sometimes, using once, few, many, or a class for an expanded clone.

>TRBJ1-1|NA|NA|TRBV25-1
CASSEIGGLNTEAFF
TGTGCCAGCAGTGAAATCGGGGGATTAAACACTGAAGCTTTCTTT
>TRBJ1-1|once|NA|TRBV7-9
CASSLGGRERAFF
TGTGCCAGCAGCTTAGGTGGCAGGGAAAGGGCTTTCTTT
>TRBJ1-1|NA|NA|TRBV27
CASISRTRNTEAFF
TGTGCCAGCATTTCGCGGACACGGAACACTGAAGCTTTCTTT
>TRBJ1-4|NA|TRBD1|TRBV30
CAWRGAVGQGANNEKLFF
TGTGCCTGGAGAGGGGCCGTGGGACAGGGGGCTAATAATGAAAAACTGTTTTTT
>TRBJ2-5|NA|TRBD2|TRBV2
CARERASGPIRGTQYF
TGTGCCAGAGAAAGGGCTAGCGGGCCGATCCGGGGGACCCAGTACTTC
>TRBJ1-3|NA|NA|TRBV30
CAWTPGQGNTIYF
TGTGCCTGGACCCCAGGACAGGGAAACACCATATATTTT
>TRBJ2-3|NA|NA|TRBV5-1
CASRGTSTDTQYF
TGCGCCAGCAGGGGGACTAGCACAGATACGCAGTATTTT
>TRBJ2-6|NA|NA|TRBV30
CAWSEGTGANGLTF
TGTGCCTGGAGTGAGGGGACTGGGGCCAACGGCCTGACTTTC
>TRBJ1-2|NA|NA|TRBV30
CAWTNPNGYTF
TGTGCCTGGACTAACCCCAATGGCTACACCTTC
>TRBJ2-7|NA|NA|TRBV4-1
CASSQKRTGDSYEQYF
TGCGCCAGCAGCCAGAAGCGAACAGGAGACTCCTACGAGCAGTACTTC
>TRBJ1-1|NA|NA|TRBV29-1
CSAAWGGPEAFF
TGCAGCGCCGCCTGGGGAGGACCAGAAGCTTTCTTT
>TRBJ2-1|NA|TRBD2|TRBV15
CATGWDYYNEQFF
TGTGCCACCGGGTGGGACTACTACAATGAGCAGTTCTTC
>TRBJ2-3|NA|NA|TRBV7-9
CASSLGGYPTDTQYF
TGTGCCAGCAGCTTAGGGGGCTACCCTACAGATACGCAGTATTTT
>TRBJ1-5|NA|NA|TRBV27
CASSRSGGNQPQHF
TGTGCCAGCAGCCGATCGGGGGGCAATCAGCCCCAGCATTTT
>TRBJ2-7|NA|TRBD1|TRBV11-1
CASKTTGTGDYEQYF
TGTGCCAGCAAAACTACCGGGACAGGGGACTACGAGCAGTACTTC
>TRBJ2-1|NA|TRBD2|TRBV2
CASTKYGLARTYNEQFF
TGTGCCAGCACAAAGTACGGACTAGCCAGAACCTACAATGAGCAGTTCTTC
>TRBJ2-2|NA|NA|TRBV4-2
CASSRSSGELFF
TGTGCCAGCAGCCGTTCATCCGGGGAGCTGTTTTTT
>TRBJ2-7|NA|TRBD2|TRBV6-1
CASSDGVFSGTAYEQYF
TGTGCCAGCAGTGATGGGGTTTTTAGCGGGACGGCCTACGAGCAGTACTTC
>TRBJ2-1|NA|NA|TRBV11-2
CASSFWRSNEQFF
TGTGCCAGCAGCTTTTGGAGATCCAATGAGCAGTTCTTC
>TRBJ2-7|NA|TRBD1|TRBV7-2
CASSLTRDRGYEQYF
TGTGCCAGCAGTCTAACCCGGGACAGGGGCTACGAGCAGTACTTC
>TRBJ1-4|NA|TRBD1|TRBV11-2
CASSRGQLNEKLFF
TGTGCCAGCAGCCGGGGACAGTTAAATGAAAAACTGTTTTTT
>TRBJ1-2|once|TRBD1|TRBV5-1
CASSSGTVNYGYTF
TGCGCCAGCAGCTCCGGGACAGTTAACTATGGCTACACCTTC
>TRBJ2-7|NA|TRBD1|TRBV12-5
CASGPTGGLLYEQYF
TGTGCTAGTGGCCCGACAGGGGGCCTCCTCTACGAGCAGTACTTC
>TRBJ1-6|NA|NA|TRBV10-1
CASKSQGIKVNSPLHF
TGCGCCAGTAAAAGTCAGGGGATTAAGGTTAATTCACCCCTCCACTTT